This T cell receptor beta chain was recorded in a study of HIV-infected children after antiretroviral therapy interruption. There are many counts of this clonotype. The V and J ends lost 5 bases and 7 bases respectively, with 15 bases between them. The germline V gene has CDR1 LNHDA and CDR2 SQIVND (reference sequence). The CDR3 spans 15 residues. The TCR library was built from RNA with a 3' RACE protocol and unique molecular identifiers. A single record per CDR3 protein comes from TCRdb applying MiXCR to the 3' RACE reads. The sample lists about 15,000 distinct CDR3 sequences; around 3.3% were seen once. Treatment: PENTA 11 planned treatment interruption arm or continuous ART arm.

This clonotype was sampled from a pool of human donors with HIV. This sequence joins TRBV19 and TRBJ1-6; D is possibly TRBD1 (5 bases). Here the sequenced sample was CD45RO+ CD8+ T cells from PBMCs, pooled from several time points, taken from a donor given antiretroviral therapy, either interrupted or continuous. Subset specified: memory CD8+ CD45RO+ CD45RA- T cells. CDR3 region: CASSALRVENSPLHF. The CDR3 nucleotides read TGTGCCAGTAGTGCCCTCAGGGTAGAGAATTCACCCCTCCACTTT.